Below are 14 T cell receptor beta chains sequenced from a single sample in a study of shared clonotypes between healthy human individuals. In the naive CD8 group, cells lacked CD45RO and were positively selected for CCR7, so terminally differentiated effector memory CD45RA+ cells were left out. The data were produced by immunoSEQ multiplex PCR, yet TCRdb's version contains in-frame clones alone and is incomplete. The sample lists roughly 770,000 clones, about 96% occurring once. The specimen sequenced was naive CD8+ T cells sorted from blood. The receptors shown here come from a man aged 30 to 45 in good health.

The rearrangement links TRBV9 to TRBJ1-3; D ambiguous. Looked up from germline, CDR1 is SGDLS and CDR2 is YYNGEE. This CDR3 has 17 amino acids. V lost 1 base and J 0 bases, leaving 14 bases between the germline ends. The CDR3 region has the DNA TGTGCCAGCAGCGTAAGAGACCGGACCCGCTCTGGAAACACCATATATTTT. This translates into CASSVRDRTRSGNTIYF.

This chain uses TRBV27 with TRBJ1-1; D is uncertain. Trimming removed 6 bases at V and 2 bases at J, with 19 bases between. The CDR3 runs 16 residues. Germline V CDR1 and CDR2: MNHEY, SMNVEV (reference sequence). CDR3 nucleotides: TGTGCCAGCAGCTTAGGTCTCTCTGGGATTAACACTGAAGCTTTCTTT. Translated: CASSLGLSGINTEAFF.

The J gene is TRBJ1-4, the V gene TRBV7-9; D is uncertain. CDR3 size: 15 residues. CDR1 and CDR2 from the germline V gene are SEHNR and FQNEAQ (reference sequence). Trimming pared 5 bases from V and 2 bases from J, leaving 12 bases between. CDR3 DNA sequence: TGTGCCAGCAGCACTACGGTAGGGACTAATGAAAAACTGTTTTTT. It specifies CASSTTVGTNEKLFF.

For the CDR3, the DNA is TGTGCCAGCAGCCGCACCCAGCGGGATCCCTACGAGCAGTACTTC. Its translation is CASSRTQRDPYEQYF. J is TRBJ2-7 and V is TRBV21-1; the table's TRBD2 call for D was not verified on the DNA. TRBV21-1 is a pseudogene segment. CDR3 length: 15 amino acids.

The V and J genes are TRBV21-1 and TRBJ1-1. TRBV21-1 is termed a pseudogene. The CDR3 loop spans 14 amino acids. The DNA of the CDR3 is TGTGCCAGCAGGTTGGGGAGTACGCACACTGAAGCTTTCTTT. The encoded protein is CASRLGSTHTEAFF.

V usage is TRBV29-1 and J usage is TRBJ2-2; no firm D call. Trimming left V 1 base short and J 2 bases short, with 5 bases between. The CDR3 totals 13 residues. Germline V gene data show CDR1 as SQVTM and CDR2 as ANQGSEA. The DNA for the CDR3 is TGCAGCGTTGAAGGAGACAACACCGGGGAGCTGTTTTTT. This encodes CSVEGDNTGELFF.

The chain recombines TRBV11-2 with TRBJ2-3, with D uncertain. CDR1 SGHAT and CDR2 FQNNGV come from the germline V gene. V gave up 5 bases and J gave up 5 bases, with 23 bases separating them. The CDR3 has 17 amino acids. This chain's CDR3 is CASSHVGSMNVRDTQYF. The CDR3 region has the DNA TGTGCCAGCAGCCACGTGGGCAGCATGAATGTGAGAGATACGCAGTATTTT.

The gene calls are TRBV10-1 and TRBJ2-2; no definite D call. V dropped 3 bases and J dropped 1 base, with 3 bases sitting between them. Germline V lookup: CDR1 WNHNN, CDR2 SYGVQD (reference sequence). The CDR3 extends over 13 amino acids. The CDR3 DNA follows: TGCGCCAGCAGTGAAGGGAACACCGGGGAGCTGTTTTTT. Protein: CASSEGNTGELFF.

This chain uses TRBV7-2 with TRBJ1-1, with 8 bases fitting TRBD1. The CDR3 sequence is 14 residues long. CDR1 and CDR2 from the germline V gene are SGHTA and FQGNSA. The junction had 3 bases not matched to a gene; V was cut back by 3 bases and J by 3 bases. The CDR3 coding sequence is TGTGCCAGCAGCTTCCGGGACAGGCACACTGAAGCTTTCTTT. This codes for CASSFRDRHTEAFF.

The V call is TRBV4-3, the J call TRBJ2-7; D is unclear. Germline loops: CDR1 LGHNA, CDR2 YSLEER. Trimming removed 0 bases from V and 3 bases from J, with 9 bases in between. The CDR3 spans 14 residues. The CDR3 bases are TGCGCCAGCAGCCAAGAGTACACTAACTACGAGCAGTACTTC. Its translation: CASSQEYTNYEQYF.

The chain couples TRBV5-4 to TRBJ2-7, with 14 bases lining up with TRBD2. Per germline, CDR1 SGHNT and CDR2 YYREEE (reference sequence). The CDR3 length is 18 residues. With V trimmed by 0 bases and J by 2 bases, 7 bases remained unmatched. The CDR3 DNA reads TGTGCCAGCAGCTTGGTTGGGACTAGCGGGAGAGTCACCTACGAGCAGTACTTC. It translates to CASSLVGTSGRVTYEQYF. Full variable domain (outside the CDR3, taken from reference TRBV5-4 and TRBJ2-7): ETGVTQSPTHLIKTRGQQVTLRCSSQSGHNTVSWYQQALGQGPQFIFQYYREEENGRGNFPPRFSGLQFPNYSSELNVNALELDDSALYLCASSLVGTSGRVTYEQYFGPGTRLTVT.

The genes are TRBV6-1 and TRBJ2-1; TRBD2 is a possible D gene (5 bases). CDR3 length: 17 residues. Trimming removed 2 bases at V and 5 bases at J, with 19 bases between. Germline values: CDR1 MNHNS, CDR2 SASEGT. The CDR3 DNA reads as TGTGCCAGCAGTGAACTACTCGCTAGCTTCAGGCACAATGAGCAGTTCTTC. This codes for CASSELLASFRHNEQFF.

This clone was observed once. The chain uses TRBV28 and TRBJ2-1; possible D gene TRBD2, 5 bases. V gave up 3 bases and J gave up 8 bases, with 14 bases separating them. This CDR3 comprises 14 residues. Per the germline V gene, CDR1 is MDHEN and CDR2 is SYDVKM. CDR3 sequence reads: CASSFFGLDDEQFF. The CDR3 DNA reads as TGTGCCAGCAGTTTCTTCGGACTCGACGATGAGCAGTTCTTC. The whole variable domain, remainder taken from reference TRBV28 and TRBJ2-1, is DVKVTQSSRYLVKRTGEKVFLECVQDMDHENMFWYRQDPGLGLRLIYFSYDVKMKEKGDIPEGYSVSREKKERFSLILESASTNQTSMYLCASSFFGLDDEQFFGPGTRLTVL.

The V and J genes are TRBV27 and TRBJ2-7, with 7 bases that match TRBD1. Germline CDR1 is MNHEY and CDR2 is SMNVEV (reference sequence). After removal of 0 bases from V and 10 bases from J, the junction contained 15 bases not matched to a gene. The CDR3 has 16 amino acids. This chain's CDR3 is CASSLSARHFRDSQYF. For the CDR3, the DNA is TGTGCCAGCAGTTTATCCGCCCGTCATTTCCGGGACAGCCAGTACTTC.